This T cell receptor (beta chain) was observed in a study of beta chain features in type 1 diabetes. At the level of the study: No patient-donor differences in age, gender, total cells or subset yield. Study-wide findings and caveats: Cells carrying high TCR expression could end up over-represented when cDNA is sequenced. In every one of the four CD4+ subsets, TCRB CDR3s were moderately but significantly shorter in Type 1 diabetes patients. Reduced insertions and increased deletions marked VDJ junctions in type 1 diabetes patients.

Every bit of the isolated RNA underwent reverse transcription, so sequencing read expressed TCRB transcripts. The data were produced by immunoSEQ multiplex PCR, yet TCRdb's version contains in-frame clones alone and is incomplete. The table includes around 600,000 clones, roughly 12% detected once. Concerning this clone: What it binds is not known.

CDR3 length: 14 amino acids. J was trimmed by 1 base and V by 5 bases; bases with no gene match: 2. CDR1 is ENHRY, CDR2 SYGVKD, per germline. Approximately 100 mL of blood, on average, came from one heparinised draw per donor. The V call is TRBV10-3, the J call TRBJ1-1, with 9 bases aligning to TRBD1. The sample taken for sequencing was naive CD4+ T cells from blood. This clonotype was sampled from a young man with type 1 diabetes. Here the CDR3 DNA reads TGTGCCATCAGTCCGGGACAGGGGAACACTGAAGCTTTCTTT. Translated, it gives CAISPGQGNTEAFF.